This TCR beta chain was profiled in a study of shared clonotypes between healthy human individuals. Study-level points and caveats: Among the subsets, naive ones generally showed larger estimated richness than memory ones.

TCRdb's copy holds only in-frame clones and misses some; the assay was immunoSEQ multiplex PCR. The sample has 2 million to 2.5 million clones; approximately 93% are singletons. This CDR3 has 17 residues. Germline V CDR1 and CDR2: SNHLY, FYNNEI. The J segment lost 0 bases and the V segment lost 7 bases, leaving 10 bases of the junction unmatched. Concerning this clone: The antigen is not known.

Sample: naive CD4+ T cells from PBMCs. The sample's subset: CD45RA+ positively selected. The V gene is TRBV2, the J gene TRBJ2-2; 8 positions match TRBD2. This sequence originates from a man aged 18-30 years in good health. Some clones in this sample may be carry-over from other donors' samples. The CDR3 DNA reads TGTGCCAGCACCGTGAGGACTAGCATCACGAACACCGGGGAGCTGTTTTTT. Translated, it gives CASTVRTSITNTGELFF. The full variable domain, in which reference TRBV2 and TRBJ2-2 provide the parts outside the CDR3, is EPEVTQTPSHQVTQMGQEVILRCVPISNHLYFYWYRQILGQKVEFLVSFYNNEISEKSEIFDDQFSVERPDGSNFTLKIRSTKLEDSAMYFCASTVRTSITNTGELFFGEGSRLTVL.